These T cell receptor beta chains were read from a single sample in a study of OX40 agonist ivuxolimab in advanced cancers. TCRdb's copy holds only in-frame clones and misses some; the assay was immunoSEQ multiplex PCR. This sample has approximately 94,000 clones; approximately 90% occur once, and the top ten carry roughly 0.15%. Specimen: CD4+ or CD8+ T cells sorted from blood, collected in a trial of the OX40 agonist ivuxolimab. These receptors all come from an adult with an advanced solid tumor such as melanoma, head and neck, liver or kidney cancer. Each CDR3 is given with its conserved first and last residue. D genes are given only for firm matches. The size field is filled for only some rows; it gives once, few, many or a size class.

v_call	clone_size	j_call	d_call	cdr3_nt	cdr3_aa
TRBV30	once	TRBJ1-6	TRBD1	TGTGCCTGGAGTATAGACAGGGGTACCTCCTATAATTCACCCCTCCACTTT	CAWSIDRGTSYNSPLHF
TRBV16	.	TRBJ1-4	.	TGTGCCAGCAGCCCCGCCCCCGACACTAAGACTGAAAAACTGTTTTTT	CASSPAPDTKTEKLFF
TRBV21-1	.	TRBJ1-5	.	TGTGCCAGCCCTAAAGTATCTTCGTTCCTCCAGCATTTT	CASPKVSSFLQHF
TRBV10-3	.	TRBJ2-7	.	TGTGCCATCAGTGAGGCCGAGCCTCGGAAAAGGTACGAGCAGTACTTC	CAISEAEPRKRYEQYF
TRBV2	.	TRBJ2-7	.	TGTGCCAGCAGGGGGGACACCTACGAGCAGTACTTC	CASRGDTYEQYF
TRBV28	.	TRBJ2-2	.	TGTGCCAGCAGGACGGGGGCGAACACCGGGGAGCTGTTTTTT	CASRTGANTGELFF
TRBV5-1	.	TRBJ1-1	.	TGCGCCAGCAGCTGGGGACCGCAGAACACTGAAGCTTTCTTT	CASSWGPQNTEAFF
TRBV18	.	TRBJ2-1	.	TGTGCCAGCTCACCAAAACTCGTTGCGGGACCCAATGAGCAGTTCTTC	CASSPKLVAGPNEQFF
TRBV5-6	.	TRBJ1-3	.	TGTGCCAGCAGCTTGGAAGGAGGAGGAGTTGGAAACACCATATATTTT	CASSLEGGGVGNTIYF
TRBV5-1	.	TRBJ2-5	.	TGCGCCAGCAGCCGCCCCGGGCGCGGAGGGGAAGAGACCCAGTACTTC	CASSRPGRGGEETQYF
TRBV4-1	.	TRBJ2-1	TRBD2	TGCGCCAGCAGCCAGGCGCGGGGGTTCAATCGGTTCTTC	CASSQARGFNRFF
TRBV15	.	TRBJ1-5	.	TGTGCCACCAGCAGAGAGAACCAATCTCGGAAGCCCCAGCATTTT	CATSRENQSRKPQHF
TRBV12-5	.	TRBJ2-1	.	TGTGCTAGTGGTTTGGTAGGGTTGAATGAGCAGTTCTTC	CASGLVGLNEQFF
TRBV7-9	once	TRBJ1-1	.	TGTGCCAGCAGCTTAGAGATGAACACTGAAGCTTTCTTT	CASSLEMNTEAFF
TRBV20-1	.	TRBJ2-3	TRBD2	TGCAGTGCTAGGGGGGGGGTCACGCAGTATTTT	CSARGGVTQYF
TRBV7-8	.	TRBJ2-1	.	TGTGCCAGCAGCTCCCCGGACAGTAATCGGGGAGGGGAGCAGTTCTTC	CASSSPDSNRGGEQFF
TRBV6-1	.	TRBJ1-5	.	TGTGCCAGCAGTGAAGGCAGGGGCCGGCCCCAGCATTTT	CASSEGRGRPQHF
TRBV7-9	.	TRBJ1-6	.	TGTGCCAGCCTTTGGGACGGAAAAAATAATTCACCCCTCCACTTT	CASLWDGKNNSPLHF
TRBV18	few	TRBJ2-6	.	TGTGCCAGCTCACTCTCTGGGGCCAACGTCCTGACTTTC	CASSLSGANVLTF
TRBV30	.	TRBJ1-1	.	TGTGCCTGGAGGGGGGCGAACACTGAAGCTTTCTTT	CAWRGANTEAFF
TRBV2	.	TRBJ2-5	.	TGTGCCAGCAGTAATAGGGGACACACCCAAGAGACCCAGTACTTC	CASSNRGHTQETQYF
TRBV7-3	.	TRBJ2-5	.	TGTGCCAGCAGCCCCGACGTGGTAGGAGAGACCCAGTACTTC	CASSPDVVGETQYF
TRBV19	.	TRBJ1-2	.	TGTGCCAGTAGGAAGTTCTATGGCTACACCTTC	CASRKFYGYTF
TRBV11-3	.	TRBJ2-2	.	TGTGCCAGCAGCTTAGACGGGACCGGTGGGGGGGAGCTGTTTTTT	CASSLDGTGGGELFF
TRBV10-2	.	TRBJ1-1	.	TGCGCCAGCAGTGTCTCGGACAGGAACACTGAAGCTTTCTTT	CASSVSDRNTEAFF
TRBV28	.	TRBJ2-7	TRBD1	TGTGCCAGCAGTTTTTCCCGGACAGGGATGTGGCAGTACTTC	CASSFSRTGMWQYF
TRBV19	.	TRBJ1-4	.	TGTGCCAGTAGTATACCCTCTCGACCGGGACTTCTGGAAAAACTGTTTTTT	CASSIPSRPGLLEKLFF
TRBV5-1	once	TRBJ1-2	TRBD1	TGCGCCAGCAGCTTGGAAGGGACAGCCTATGGCTACACCTTC	CASSLEGTAYGYTF
TRBV27	.	TRBJ2-1	.	TGTGCCAGCAGTCGAAAGTCCACCCCCACAGCCAATGAGCAGTTCTTC	CASSRKSTPTANEQFF
TRBV28	.	TRBJ1-5	.	TGTGCCAGCAGTTTTTTAGGCCTGTCCCGTATTCAGCCCCAGCATTTT	CASSFLGLSRIQPQHF
TRBV19	.	TRBJ1-1	.	TGTGCCAGTACCCCGGGACCCATGAACACTGAAGCTTTCTTT	CASTPGPMNTEAFF
TRBV5-1	.	TRBJ2-2	.	TGCGCCAGCAGCTTTAGGGCAAGCACCGGGGAGCTGTTTTTT	CASSFRASTGELFF
TRBV5-1	.	TRBJ1-1	.	TGCGCCAGCAGCTTGGACAGATTGAACACTGAAGCTTTCTTT	CASSLDRLNTEAFF
TRBV28	few	TRBJ1-1	.	TGTGCCAGCAGTTTAATGCGTGAAGCTTTCTTT	CASSLMREAFF
TRBV6-6	few	TRBJ1-1	.	TGTGCCAGCAGTTACCGACCCCTTTCGGAAGCTTTCTTT	CASSYRPLSEAFF
TRBV6-9	.	TRBJ1-1	.	TGTGCCAGCGGTAAGTCAGGACAGACTGAAGCTTTCTTT	CASGKSGQTEAFF
TRBV5-1	.	TRBJ1-2	.	TGCGCCAGCAGCGCGGGGGAGGGGAAGAACTATGGCTACACCTTC	CASSAGEGKNYGYTF